Sequencing of this TCR beta chain was carried out in a study of blood T cell repertoires in COVID-19. The data were produced by immunoSEQ multiplex PCR, yet TCRdb's version contains in-frame clones alone and is incomplete. The sample contains 250,000 to 400,000 clones, roughly 90% of which appear only once. The length of the CDR3 is 14 residues. The germline V gene has CDR1 SGHVS and CDR2 FNYEAQ. Trimming shortened V by 2 bases and J by 1 base, and 8 bases separated the two germline ends. Sequencing input: PBMCs or T cells enriched from blood (not recorded which). This chain joins TRBV7-6 and TRBJ1-1; D is perhaps TRBD1 (6 bases). The sequence was collected from a man in his fifties or sixties who had recovered from COVID-19. The CDR3 protein is CASSLTGQNTEAFF. CDR3 DNA sequence: TGTGCCAGCAGCTTAACGGGACAGAACACTGAAGCTTTCTTT.